The following is a T cell receptor beta chain sequence with its context. The sample belongs to a study of blood T cell repertoires in COVID-19. On the study more broadly: Collection of acute and convalescent COVID-19 samples took place in the United States, Italy and Spain. Sources were T cells, B-cell-depleted T cells, or PBMCs; the material itself was cDNA or gDNA.

Seattle researchers signed up patients amid active infection and tracked them longitudinally. How the authors handled the data: Reference gene primer amplification in the assay estimated nucleated cell counts. TCRdb's copy holds only in-frame clones and misses some; the assay was immunoSEQ multiplex PCR. From that table come the V and J calls and clone size; the DNA was used to work out D and trimming. Seen here are about 480,000 clones, 89% observed once, and the top ten hold 0.75% to 0.9%. CDR3 length: 12 residues. Germline loops: CDR1 LGHNA, CDR2 YNFKEQ. The J segment lost 13 bases and the V segment lost 1 base, leaving 0 bases of the junction unmatched.

The specimen was peripheral blood. The TCR was taken from a man between 18 and 29 years old with COVID-19, enrolled during active disease. The chain combines TRBV4-2 with TRBJ2-2; TRBD1 agrees at 10 bases. The CDR3 here is CASSQGDRGLFF. The CDR3 nucleotides are TGTGCCAGCAGCCAAGGGGACAGGGGGCTGTTTTTT.